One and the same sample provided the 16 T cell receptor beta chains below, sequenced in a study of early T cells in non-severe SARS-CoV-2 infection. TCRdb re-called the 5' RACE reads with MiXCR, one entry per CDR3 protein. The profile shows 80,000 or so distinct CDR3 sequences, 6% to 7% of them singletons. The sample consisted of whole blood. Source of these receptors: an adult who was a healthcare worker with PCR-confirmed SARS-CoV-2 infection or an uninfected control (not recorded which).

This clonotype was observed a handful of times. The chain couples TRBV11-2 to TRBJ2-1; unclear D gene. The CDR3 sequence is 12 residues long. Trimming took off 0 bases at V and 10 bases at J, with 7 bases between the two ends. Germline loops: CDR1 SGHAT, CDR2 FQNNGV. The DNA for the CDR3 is TGTGCCAGCAGCTTAGATCGAGGAGAGCAGTTCTTC. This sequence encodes CASSLDRGEQFF.

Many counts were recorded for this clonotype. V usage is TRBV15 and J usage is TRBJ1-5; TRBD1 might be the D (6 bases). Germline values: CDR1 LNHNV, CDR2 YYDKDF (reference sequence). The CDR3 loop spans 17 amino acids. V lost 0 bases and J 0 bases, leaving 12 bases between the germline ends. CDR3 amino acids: CATSRDLWTDSNQPQHF. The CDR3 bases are TGTGCCACCAGCAGAGATCTTTGGACAGATAGCAATCAGCCCCAGCATTTT. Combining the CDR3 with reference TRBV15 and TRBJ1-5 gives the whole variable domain DAMVIQNPRYQVTQFGKPVTLSCSQTLNHNVMYWYQQKSSQAPKLLFHYYDKDFNNEADTPDNFQSRRPNTSFCFLDIRSPGLGDTAMYLCATSRDLWTDSNQPQHFGDGTRLSIL.

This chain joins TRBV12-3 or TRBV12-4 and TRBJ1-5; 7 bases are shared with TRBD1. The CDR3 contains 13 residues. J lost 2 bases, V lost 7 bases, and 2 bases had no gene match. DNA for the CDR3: TGTGCCAGCACCGACAGGGGCAATCAGCCCCAGCATTTT. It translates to CASTDRGNQPQHF.

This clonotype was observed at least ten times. The CDR3 DNA is TGTGCCAGCAGCTTGGCATTAGGGGCCGGGGAGCTGTTTTTT. It is translated as CASSLALGAGELFF. This sequence joins TRBV5-4 and TRBJ2-2, with D perhaps TRBD1 (5 bases). Trimming stripped 0 bases from V and 6 bases from J, with 9 bases between. In germline, CDR1 is SGHNT, CDR2 YYREEE (reference sequence). The CDR3 runs to 14 residues.

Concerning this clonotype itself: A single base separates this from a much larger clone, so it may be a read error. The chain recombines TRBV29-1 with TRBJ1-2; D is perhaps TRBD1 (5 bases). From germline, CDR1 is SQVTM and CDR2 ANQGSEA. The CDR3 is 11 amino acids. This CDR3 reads CNAGDLFGYTF. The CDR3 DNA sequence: TGCAACGCCGGGGACCTCTTCGGCTACACCTTC.

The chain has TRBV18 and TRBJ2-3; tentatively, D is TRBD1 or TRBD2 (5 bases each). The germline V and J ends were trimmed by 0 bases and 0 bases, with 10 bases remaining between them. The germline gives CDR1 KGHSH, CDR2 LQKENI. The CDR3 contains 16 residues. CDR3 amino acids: CASSPPRGASTDTQYF. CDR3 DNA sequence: TGTGCCAGCTCACCACCTAGAGGGGCTAGCACAGATACGCAGTATTTT.

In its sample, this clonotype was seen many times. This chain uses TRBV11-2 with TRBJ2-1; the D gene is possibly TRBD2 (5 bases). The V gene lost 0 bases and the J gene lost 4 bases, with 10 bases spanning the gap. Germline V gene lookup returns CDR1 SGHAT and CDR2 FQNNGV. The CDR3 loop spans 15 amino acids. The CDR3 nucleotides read TGTGCCAGCAGCTTAGACGGGATTATGTACAATGAGCAGTTCTTC. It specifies CASSLDGIMYNEQFF.

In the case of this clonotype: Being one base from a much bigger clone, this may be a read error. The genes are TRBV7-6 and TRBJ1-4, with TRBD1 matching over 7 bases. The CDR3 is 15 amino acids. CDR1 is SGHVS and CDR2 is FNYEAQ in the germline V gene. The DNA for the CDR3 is TGTGTCAGCAGCCTAAACAGGGGACCTAATGAAAAACTGTTTTTT. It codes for CVSSLNRGPNEKLFF.

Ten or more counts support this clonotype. The CDR3 loop is CSAPRDSNYEQYF. The DNA of the CDR3 is TGCAGTGCTCCCCGAGATAGCAACTACGAGCAGTACTTC. This chain joins TRBV20-1 and TRBJ2-7; D unresolved. Germline loops: CDR1 DFQATT, CDR2 SNEGSKA (reference sequence). The CDR3 contains 13 residues. V was shortened by 5 bases and J by 3 bases, with 14 bases between the two germline ends.

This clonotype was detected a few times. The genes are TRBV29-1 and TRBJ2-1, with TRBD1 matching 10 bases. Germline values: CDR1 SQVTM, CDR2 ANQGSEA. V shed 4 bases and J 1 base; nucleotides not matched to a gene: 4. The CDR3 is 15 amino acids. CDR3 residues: CSVVDRGQSYNEQFF. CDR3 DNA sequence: TGCAGCGTTGTAGACAGGGGGCAATCCTACAATGAGCAGTTCTTC.

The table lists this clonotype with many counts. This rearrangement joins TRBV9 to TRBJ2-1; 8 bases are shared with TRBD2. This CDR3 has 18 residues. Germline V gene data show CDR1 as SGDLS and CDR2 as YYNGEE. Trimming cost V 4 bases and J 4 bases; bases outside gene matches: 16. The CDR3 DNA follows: TGTGCCAGCAGCCCGACAGGACTAGCCGGACACTTATACAATGAGCAGTTCTTC. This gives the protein CASSPTGLAGHLYNEQFF.

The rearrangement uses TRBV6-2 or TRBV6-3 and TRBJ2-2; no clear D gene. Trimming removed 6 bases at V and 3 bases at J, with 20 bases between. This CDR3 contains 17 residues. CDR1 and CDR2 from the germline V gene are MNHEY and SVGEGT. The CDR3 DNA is TGTGCCAGCAGCCCCAGGCGGCGGCTTGCGGACACCGGGGAGCTGTTTTTT. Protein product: CASSPRRRLADTGELFF.

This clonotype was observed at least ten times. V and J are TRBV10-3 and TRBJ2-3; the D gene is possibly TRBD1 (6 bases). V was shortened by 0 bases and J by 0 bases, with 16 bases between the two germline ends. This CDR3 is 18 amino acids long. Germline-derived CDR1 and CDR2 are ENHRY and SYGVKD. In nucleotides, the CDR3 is TGTGCCATCAGTGAGTCGATGCCGGGACAAATAAGCACAGATACGCAGTATTTT. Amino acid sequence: CAISESMPGQISTDTQYF.

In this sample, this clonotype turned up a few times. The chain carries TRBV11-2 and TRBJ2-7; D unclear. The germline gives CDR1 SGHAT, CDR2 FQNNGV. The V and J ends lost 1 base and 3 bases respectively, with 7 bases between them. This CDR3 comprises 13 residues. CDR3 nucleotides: TGTGCCAGCAGCTTAGGGCCCTTCTACGAGCAGTACTTC. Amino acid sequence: CASSLGPFYEQYF.

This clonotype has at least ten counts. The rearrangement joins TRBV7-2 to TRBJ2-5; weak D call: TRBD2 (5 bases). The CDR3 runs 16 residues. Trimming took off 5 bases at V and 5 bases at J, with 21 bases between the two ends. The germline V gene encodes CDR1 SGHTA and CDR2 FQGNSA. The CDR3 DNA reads TGTGCCAGCAGCCCCAGAGTTGGGCGGGTGAGGGAGACCCAGTACTTC. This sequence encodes CASSPRVGRVRETQYF.

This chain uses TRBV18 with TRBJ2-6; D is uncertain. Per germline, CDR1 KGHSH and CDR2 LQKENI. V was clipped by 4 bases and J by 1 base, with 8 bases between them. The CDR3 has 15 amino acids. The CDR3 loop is CASSRAGSGANVLTF. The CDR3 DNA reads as TGTGCCAGCTCACGGGCCGGGTCTGGGGCCAACGTCCTGACTTTC. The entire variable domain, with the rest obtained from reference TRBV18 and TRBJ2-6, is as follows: NAGVMQNPRHLVRRRGQEARLRCSPMKGHSHVYWYRQLPEEGLKFMVYLQKENIIDESGMPKERFSAEFPKEGPSILRIQQVVRGDSAAYFCASSRAGSGANVLTFGAGSRLTVL.